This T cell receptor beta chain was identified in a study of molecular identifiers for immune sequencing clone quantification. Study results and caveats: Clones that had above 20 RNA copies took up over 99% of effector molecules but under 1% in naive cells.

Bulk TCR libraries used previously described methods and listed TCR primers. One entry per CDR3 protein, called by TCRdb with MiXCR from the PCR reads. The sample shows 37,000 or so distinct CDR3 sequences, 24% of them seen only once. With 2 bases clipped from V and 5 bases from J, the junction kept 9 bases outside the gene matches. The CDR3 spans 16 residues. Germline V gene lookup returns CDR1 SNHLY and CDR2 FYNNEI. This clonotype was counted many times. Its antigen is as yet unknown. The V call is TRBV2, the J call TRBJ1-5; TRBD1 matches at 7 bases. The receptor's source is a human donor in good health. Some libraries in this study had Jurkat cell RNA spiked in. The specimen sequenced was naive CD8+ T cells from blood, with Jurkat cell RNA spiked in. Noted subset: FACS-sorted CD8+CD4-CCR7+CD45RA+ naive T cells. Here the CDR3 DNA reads TGTGCCAGCAGTGAATTTGTCAGGGGGAGGGATCAGCCCCAGCATTTT. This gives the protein CASSEFVRGRDQPQHF.